Below are 26 T cell receptor beta chains sequenced from a single sample in a study of T-cell reconstitution after alpha-beta-depleted transplantation in children (dated by TCRdb to the mid-2010s). The receptor library was made with PCR. Sequencer: Illumina HiSeq 2500. TCR libraries were prepared with molecular barcoding, using unique molecular identifiers to normalize TCRbeta repertoire quantification. TCRdb reran the public reads through fastp at Q25 and MiXCR, keeping productive beta chains. Rows with one shared CDR3 protein collapse into an entry with the most common genes and DNA. The sample includes fewer than 120,000 distinct CDR3 sequences, with 10% observed a single time. The top ten hold more than 7% of the sample. Sequenced here: PBMCs from the stem cell graft donor, sampled from the stem cell graft. The receptors were gathered from a human donor who donated a stem cell graft to a child with acute lymphoblastic leukemia.

The J gene is TRBJ1-1, the V gene TRBV7-2; D not certain. The germline V gene has CDR1 SGHTA and CDR2 FQGNSA. The length of the CDR3 is 12 residues. V lost 2 bases, J lost 9 bases, and 10 bases lay in between. CDR3 residues: CASSLWDGKAFF. CDR3 in DNA: TGTGCCAGCAGCTTATGGGATGGAAAAGCTTTCTTT.

Ten or more counts support this clonotype. The V and J genes are TRBV5-1 and TRBJ2-6; D possibly corresponds to TRBD1 (6 bases). Trimming pared 3 bases from V and 0 bases from J, leaving 13 bases between. The CDR3 covers 17 residues. CDR1 and CDR2 from the germline V gene are SGHRS and YFSETQ. The CDR3 DNA reads TGCGCCAGCAGCTCAACCCCACAGGGCTCTGGGGCCAACGTCCTGACTTTC. Its protein product is CASSSTPQGSGANVLTF.

This clonotype was counted at least ten times. One end of the junction does not line up with germline, which may come from a read error. The chain joins TRBV20-1 to TRBJ1-6; TRBD1 might be the D (5 bases). The CDR3 is 15 residues long. Germline CDR1 and CDR2: DFQATT and SNEGSKA (reference sequence). The CDR3 DNA sequence: TGCAGTGCTAACAGGATGACGGCCTACAATTCACCCCTCCACTTT. The encoded protein is CSANRMTAYNSPLHF.

This clonotype was found many times. The J gene is TRBJ2-7, the V gene TRBV9, with a tentative D call TRBD2 (7 bases). The CDR3 covers 13 residues. V lost 3 bases to trimming and J lost 4 bases, with 11 bases between them. Germline V CDR1 and CDR2: SGDLS, YYNGEE. CDR3: CASSAGGRYEQYF. In nucleotides, the CDR3 is TGTGCCAGCAGCGCCGGGGGGCGTTACGAGCAGTACTTC.

This clonotype was seen ten or more times. The chain recombines TRBV15 with TRBJ2-5; D gene ambiguous. The V end was cut by 5 bases, the J end by 5 bases, with 12 bases between. This CDR3 is built from 13 residues. Germline values: CDR1 LNHNV, CDR2 YYDKDF (reference sequence). DNA of the CDR3: TGTGCCACCAGCGGCGACCCTGGGGAGACCCAGTACTTC. Translation gives CATSGDPGETQYF.

This clonotype was counted ten times or more. The rearrangement joins TRBV7-6 to TRBJ1-1; 8 bases are a match to TRBD1. Germline trimming cut 4 bases from V and 0 bases from J; bases unmatched to any gene: 10. The V gene's germline CDR1 is SGHVS and CDR2 FNYEAQ. CDR3 length: 17 residues. Here the CDR3 reads CASSSGRGPPMNTEAFF. DNA for the CDR3: TGTGCCAGCAGCTCCGGCAGGGGGCCGCCCATGAACACTGAAGCTTTCTTT.

There are many counts of this clonotype. The chain has TRBV15 and TRBJ2-7, with a tentative D call TRBD1 (5 bases). CDR1 is LNHNV, CDR2 YYDKDF, per germline (reference sequence). There are 14 residues in the CDR3. Trimming took 1 base from V and 3 from J, leaving 10 bases between them. This CDR3 reads CATSRGKGNYEQYF. The CDR3 bases are TGTGCCACCAGCAGAGGAAAGGGGAACTACGAGCAGTACTTC.

This clonotype has at least ten counts. The chain has TRBV7-2 and TRBJ2-7, with D tentatively TRBD2 (6 bases). The V gene lost 4 bases and the J gene lost 3 bases, with 16 bases spanning the gap. Germline lookup yields CDR1 SGHTA and CDR2 FQGNSA. The CDR3 runs 15 residues. The CDR3 sequence is CASSSLLGSDYEQYF. The DNA of the CDR3 is TGTGCCAGCAGCTCCCTCCTCGGGAGCGACTACGAGCAGTACTTC.

In its sample, this clonotype was seen many times. The chain joins TRBV4-3 to TRBJ1-5, with TRBD1 identical over 12 bases. The CDR3 totals 17 residues. The germline V gene encodes CDR1 LGHNA and CDR2 YSLEER. Trimming at V came to 1 base and at J to 6 bases, leaving 7 bases not matched to a gene. The CDR3 sequence is CASSQAPPGQGAQPQHF. The CDR3 DNA reads as TGCGCCAGCAGCCAAGCTCCACCGGGACAGGGGGCTCAGCCCCAGCATTTT.

This clonotype has a count of ten or more. The chain joins TRBV7-2 to TRBJ2-4; no firm D call. The CDR3 consists of 13 residues. Germline CDR1 reads SGHTA; CDR2 reads FQGNSA. The V gene lost 8 bases and the J gene lost 0 bases, with 8 bases spanning the gap. The CDR3 sequence is CASSLLAKNIQYF. CDR3 DNA sequence: TGTGCCAGCTCCCTACTAGCCAAAAACATTCAGTACTTC.

This clonotype was detected ten times or more. The chain uses TRBV6-5 and TRBJ1-3; a possible D gene is TRBD1 (5 bases). The CDR3 totals 15 residues. Germline V gene data show CDR1 as MNHEY and CDR2 as SVGAGI. V lost 1 base, J lost 4 bases, and 11 bases lay in between. CDR3 sequence (DNA): TGTGCCAGCAGTTACTTGGGGACGGGGGGAAACACCATATATTTT. Translated, it gives CASSYLGTGGNTIYF.

This clonotype was counted at least ten times. This chain uses TRBV7-8 with TRBJ2-7, with D unclear. Germline loops: CDR1 SGHVS, CDR2 FQNEAQ. Trimming took off 5 bases at V and 4 bases at J, with 9 bases between the two ends. CDR3 size: 12 residues. DNA of the CDR3: TGTGCCAGCAGCCTTCTTAGGTACGAGCAGTACTTC. It yields the protein CASSLLRYEQYF.

This clonotype was observed many times. This chain joins TRBV7-2 and TRBJ1-4, with D possibly TRBD1 on 5 matching bases. The CDR3 consists of 12 residues. Germline CDR1 SGHTA, CDR2 FQGNSA. V was pared by 2 bases and J by 8 bases, with 6 bases between. The CDR3 region is CASSLQGEKLFF. The CDR3 coding sequence is TGTGCCAGCAGCTTACAGGGCGAAAAACTGTTTTTT.

There are many counts of this clonotype. The chain employs TRBV12-3 or TRBV12-4 and TRBJ2-1, with 9 nucleotides matching TRBD2. The CDR3 consists of 16 residues. V gave up 5 bases and J gave up 4 bases; unmatched junction bases: 9. CDR3 in DNA: TGTGCCAGCAGTGGGCTAGCGGGAATTCCATACAATGAGCAGTTCTTC. As protein: CASSGLAGIPYNEQFF.

This clonotype has at least ten counts. The chain uses TRBV7-2 and TRBJ2-7; D is perhaps TRBD2 (6 bases). Germline V gene data show CDR1 as SGHTA and CDR2 as FQGNSA. V was pared by 1 base and J by 7 bases, with 11 bases between. The CDR3 is 13 residues long. CDR3 protein: CASSLEARGEQYF. Written as DNA, the CDR3 is TGTGCCAGCAGCTTAGAAGCACGGGGGGAGCAGTACTTC.

At least ten counts were recorded for this clonotype. The chain is built from TRBV28 and TRBJ2-4, with D unclear. The germline V gene encodes CDR1 MDHEN and CDR2 SYDVKM. The CDR3 runs to 16 residues. Trimming left V 5 bases short and J 0 bases short, with 14 bases between. CDR3 nucleotide sequence: TGTGCCAGCAGTACTTCACCCCGAATAGCCAAAAACATTCAGTACTTC. It yields the protein CASSTSPRIAKNIQYF.

This clonotype has at least ten counts. The rearrangement links TRBV25-1 to TRBJ2-3, with D possibly TRBD2 on 6 matching bases. The CDR3 extends over 14 amino acids. V gave up 4 bases and J gave up 2 bases, with 10 bases separating them. The germline CDR1 and CDR2 sequences are MGHDK and SYGVNS. CDR3 protein: CASSAPGDTDTQYF. As DNA, the CDR3 is TGTGCCAGCAGTGCCCCGGGGGACACAGATACGCAGTATTTT.

This clonotype was seen at least ten times. The chain employs TRBV15 and TRBJ2-3, with a weak D call TRBD1 (5 bases). CDR3 length: 15 residues. Per the germline V gene, CDR1 is LNHNV and CDR2 is YYDKDF (reference sequence). V shed 3 bases and J shed 0 bases, with 10 bases lying between them. The CDR3 nucleotides are TGTGCCACCAGCAGCGACAGTACTAGCACAGATACGCAGTATTTT. The encoded protein is CATSSDSTSTDTQYF. Filled out from reference TRBV15 and TRBJ2-3, the complete variable domain reads DAMVIQNPRYQVTQFGKPVTLSCSQTLNHNVMYWYQQKSSQAPKLLFHYYDKDFNNEADTPDNFQSRRPNTSFCFLDIRSPGLGDTAMYLCATSSDSTSTDTQYFGPGTRLTVL.

This clonotype was detected many times. The chain has TRBV20-1 and TRBJ2-4; tentatively, D is TRBD2 (6 bases). The V end lost 6 bases, the J end lost 0 bases, and 12 bases lay between the germline ends. The germline V gene encodes CDR1 DFQATT and CDR2 SNEGSKA (reference sequence). The CDR3 runs to 14 residues. CDR3 sequence (DNA): TGCAGTGCCCCCGCGGGGCGAGCCAAAAACATTCAGTACTTC. It yields the protein CSAPAGRAKNIQYF.

This clonotype was seen many times. The V gene is TRBV7-2, the J gene TRBJ2-6, with a weak D call TRBD1 (6 bases). V gave up 6 bases and J gave up 0 bases, with 15 bases separating them. The CDR3 covers 17 residues. Germline assignment: CDR1 SGHTA and CDR2 FQGNSA. The CDR3 coding sequence is TGTGCCAGCAGTTCAACCGGACAGAGCTCTGGGGCCAACGTCCTGACTTTC. It specifies CASSSTGQSSGANVLTF.

In this sample, this clonotype turned up many times. The chain carries TRBV27 and TRBJ1-3; D possibly corresponds to TRBD1 (5 bases). The CDR3 is 13 amino acids. The germline V gene has CDR1 MNHEY and CDR2 SMNVEV (reference sequence). V was clipped by 3 bases and J by 2 bases, with 5 bases between them. The CDR3 sequence is CASSLGAGNTIYF. The CDR3 DNA follows: TGTGCCAGCAGTTTGGGGGCTGGAAACACCATATATTTT.

With regard to this clonotype: A much larger clone differs from this one at a single base, so this may be a read error. The V and J genes are TRBV20-1 and TRBJ1-1; 7 bases agree with TRBD1. The CDR3 consists of 17 residues. Germline loops: CDR1 DFQATT, CDR2 SNEGSKA (reference sequence). The DNA for the CDR3 is TGCTGTGCTAGAGATGCGGGCAGGGGGGGCATGAACACTGAAGCTTTCTTT. Amino acids: CCARDAGRGGMNTEAFF.

This clonotype was recorded at least ten times. This chain connects TRBV5-1 to TRBJ2-2; D unresolved. CDR1 and CDR2 from the germline V gene are SGHRS and YFSETQ. Deletions cut 7 bases from V and 0 bases from J, with 13 bases between. The CDR3 sequence is 15 residues long. CDR3 in DNA: TGCGCCAGCCACAAACTCAGCGCGAACACCGGGGAGCTGTTTTTT. Translation: CASHKLSANTGELFF.

This sequence joins TRBV18 and TRBJ2-2; 7 nucleotides align to TRBD1. Trimming at V came to 2 bases and at J to 0 bases, leaving 9 bases not matched to a gene. Per germline, CDR1 KGHSH and CDR2 LQKENI. The CDR3 has 18 amino acids. This CDR3 reads CASSPTGAGTANTGELFF. The DNA for the CDR3 is TGTGCCAGCTCACCAACCGGTGCCGGGACAGCGAACACCGGGGAGCTGTTTTTT.

This clonotype has ten or more counts. The J gene is TRBJ1-5, the V gene TRBV12-3 or TRBV12-4; D perhaps matches TRBD1 (5 bases). Trimming cost V 6 bases and J 1 base, with 10 bases left between them. This CDR3 comprises 14 residues. Written as DNA, the CDR3 is TGTGCCAGCAGACCAACAGGAAGCAATCAGCCCCAGCATTTT. Amino acids: CASRPTGSNQPQHF.

This clonotype was observed many times. The V gene is TRBV29-1, the J gene TRBJ1-3; 7 positions agree with TRBD1. This CDR3 contains 15 residues. Germline assignment: CDR1 SQVTM and CDR2 ANQGSEA. The V gene end was trimmed by 1 base and the J gene end by 4 bases; junction bases not matched to a gene: 7. The CDR3 region is CSVEGTGPVGNTIYF. The CDR3 DNA follows: TGCAGCGTTGAAGGGACAGGTCCGGTAGGAAACACCATATATTTT.